This is a list of T cell receptor beta chains from one sample in a study of blood T cell repertoires in COVID-19. The repertoire was sequenced with immunoSEQ multiplex PCR; TCRdb's copy has only in-frame clones and lacks some. Of under 300,000 clones in the sample, around 90% were seen once. The sample consisted of peripheral blood. The source of these receptors is a man younger than 45 with COVID-19, enrolled during active disease. The CDR3 runs from the conserved cysteine through the conserved F or W. The order of the fields is V gene, J gene, CDR3 protein.

TRBV11-2	TRBJ1-2	CASSKRTGQGTYGYTF
TRBV5-5	TRBJ1-4	CASSLGSTGGGEKLFF
TRBV2	TRBJ1-3	CASSRQGSSGNTIYF
TRBV9	TRBJ1-2	CASSVVGERGYTF
TRBV6-5	TRBJ1-1	CASSLQGVGTEAFF
TRBV3-1/TRBV3-2	TRBJ1-1	CASSQQGQNTEAFF
TRBV11-2	TRBJ2-3	CASSLAPRDTQYF
TRBV9	TRBJ1-2	CASSVGSSYGYTF
TRBV5-6	TRBJ2-1	CASSLVGQGYNEQFF
TRBV7-9	TRBJ1-1	CASSRTLTEAFF
TRBV7-9	TRBJ2-2	CASSLSPDTNTGELFF
TRBV18	TRBJ1-2	CASSLNDGEANYGYTF
TRBV12-3/TRBV12-4	TRBJ1-2	CASRLGHSPTAF
TRBV2	TRBJ2-7	CASSEERDSRGEQYF
TRBV9	TRBJ1-3	CASSVGETGGSGNTIYF
TRBV7-9	TRBJ1-1	CASSLPDRGFAEAFF
TRBV2	TRBJ1-2	CASRGRTGLPNYGYTF
TRBV19	TRBJ1-5	CASTMVSNQPQHF
TRBV19	TRBJ1-2	CASRTTGTGARSNYGYTF
TRBV5-1	TRBJ1-6	CASSLDRVGSPLHF